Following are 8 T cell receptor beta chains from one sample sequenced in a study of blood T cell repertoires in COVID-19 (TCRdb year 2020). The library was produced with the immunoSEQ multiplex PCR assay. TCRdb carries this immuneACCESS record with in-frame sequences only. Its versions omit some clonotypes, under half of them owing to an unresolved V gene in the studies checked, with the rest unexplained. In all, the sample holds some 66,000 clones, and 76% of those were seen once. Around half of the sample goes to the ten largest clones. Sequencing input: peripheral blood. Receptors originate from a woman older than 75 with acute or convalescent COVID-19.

The CDR3 sequence is CASRPPPSGTLYEQYF. The CDR3 nucleotides are TGTGCCAGCCGTCCACCCCCTAGCGGGACACTTTACGAGCAGTACTTC. The chain has TRBV28 and TRBJ2-7; 9 nucleotides agree with TRBD2. This CDR3 has 16 amino acids. With V trimmed by 8 bases and J by 4 bases, 15 bases remained unmatched. Germline loops: CDR1 MDHEN, CDR2 SYDVKM.

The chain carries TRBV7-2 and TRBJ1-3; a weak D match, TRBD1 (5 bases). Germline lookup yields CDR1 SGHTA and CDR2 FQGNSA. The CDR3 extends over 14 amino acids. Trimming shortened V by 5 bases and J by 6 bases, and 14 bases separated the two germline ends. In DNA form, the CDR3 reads TGTGCCAGCAGCCAAAGGGGTTACGAAAACACCATATATTTT. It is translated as CASSQRGYENTIYF.

The CDR3 DNA reads TGCAGCGTGTACCCGTTCAGCGGGAGGGCAGATACGCAGTATTTT. The encoded protein is CSVYPFSGRADTQYF. The J gene is TRBJ2-3, the V gene TRBV29-1, with 10 positions matching TRBD2. The CDR3 runs to 15 residues. Trimming at V came to 6 bases and at J to 4 bases, leaving 10 bases not matched to a gene. Germline lookup yields CDR1 SQVTM and CDR2 ANQGSEA.

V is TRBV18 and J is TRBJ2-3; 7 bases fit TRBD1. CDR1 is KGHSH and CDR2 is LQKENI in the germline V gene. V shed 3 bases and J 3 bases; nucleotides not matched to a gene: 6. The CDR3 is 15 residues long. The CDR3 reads CASSPKDRRTDTQYF. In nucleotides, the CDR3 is TGTGCCAGCTCACCGAAGGACAGGCGTACAGATACGCAGTATTTT.

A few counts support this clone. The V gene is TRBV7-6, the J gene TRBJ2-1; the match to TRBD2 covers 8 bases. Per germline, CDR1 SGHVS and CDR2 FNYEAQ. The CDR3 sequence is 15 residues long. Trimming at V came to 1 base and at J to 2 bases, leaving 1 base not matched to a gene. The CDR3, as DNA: TGTGCCAGCAGCTTAGGAGCGGGGGCCTACAATGAGCAGTTCTTC. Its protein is CASSLGAGAYNEQFF.

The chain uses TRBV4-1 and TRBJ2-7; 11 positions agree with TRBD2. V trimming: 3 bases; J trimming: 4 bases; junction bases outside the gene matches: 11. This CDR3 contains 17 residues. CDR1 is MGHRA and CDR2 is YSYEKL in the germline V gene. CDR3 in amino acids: CASSQVLAGGLQYEQYF. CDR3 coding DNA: TGCGCCAGCAGCCAGGTCCTAGCGGGAGGTCTGCAATACGAGCAGTACTTC.

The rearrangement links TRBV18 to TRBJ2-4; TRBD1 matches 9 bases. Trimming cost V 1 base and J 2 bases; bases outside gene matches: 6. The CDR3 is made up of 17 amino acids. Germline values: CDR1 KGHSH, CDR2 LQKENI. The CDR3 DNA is TGTGCCAGCTCACCACGAAGGACAGGGGAGACCAAAAACATTCAGTACTTC. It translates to CASSPRRTGETKNIQYF.

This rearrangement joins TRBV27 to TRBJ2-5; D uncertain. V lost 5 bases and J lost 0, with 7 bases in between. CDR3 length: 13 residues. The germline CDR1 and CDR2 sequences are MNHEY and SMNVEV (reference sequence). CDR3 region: CASSPRDQETQYF. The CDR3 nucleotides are TGTGCCAGCAGTCCTCGGGACCAAGAGACCCAGTACTTC.